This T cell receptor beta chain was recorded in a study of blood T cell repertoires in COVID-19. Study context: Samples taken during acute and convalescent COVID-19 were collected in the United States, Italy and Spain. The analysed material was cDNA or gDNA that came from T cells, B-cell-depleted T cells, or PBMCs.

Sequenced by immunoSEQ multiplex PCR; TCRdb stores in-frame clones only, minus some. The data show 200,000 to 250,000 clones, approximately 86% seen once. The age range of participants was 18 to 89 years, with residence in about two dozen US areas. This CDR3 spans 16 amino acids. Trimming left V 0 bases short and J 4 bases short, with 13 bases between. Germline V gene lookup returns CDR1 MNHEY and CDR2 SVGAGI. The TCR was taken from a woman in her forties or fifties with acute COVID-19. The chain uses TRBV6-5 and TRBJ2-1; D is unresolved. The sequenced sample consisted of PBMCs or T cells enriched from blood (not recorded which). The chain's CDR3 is CASSYSSQLVYNEQFF. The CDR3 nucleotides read TGTGCCAGCAGTTACTCGAGCCAGCTAGTGTACAATGAGCAGTTCTTC.